Following are 9 T cell receptor beta chains from one sample sequenced in a study of T cells after yellow fever vaccination. Via MiXCR, TCRdb re-called the 5' RACE reads, giving one row per CDR3 protein. The sample shows just over 300,000 distinct CDR3 sequences, roughly 3.5% of them seen only once. The source was PBMCs, collected on the day of the yellow fever booster vaccination. All receptors derive from a man younger than 30 who received the YFV17D yellow fever vaccine.

This clonotype was recorded many times. This chain links TRBV7-9 with TRBJ1-1; D not resolved. CDR3 length equals 14 residues. V dropped 5 bases and J dropped 5 bases, with 15 bases sitting between them. Germline V gene data show CDR1 as SEHNR and CDR2 as FQNEAQ (reference sequence). The CDR3 spells CASSKAAAETEAFF. The DNA of the CDR3 is TGTGCCAGCAGCAAGGCGGCGGCGGAAACTGAAGCTTTCTTT.

This clonotype has at least ten counts. The CDR3 region has the DNA TGCAGTGCCCCCACGGCGGGGGGTTCAGATACGCAGTATTTT. Translation gives CSAPTAGGSDTQYF. The J gene is TRBJ2-3, the V gene TRBV20-1; 8 bases align to TRBD2. The germline V gene encodes CDR1 DFQATT and CDR2 SNEGSKA (reference sequence). This CDR3 is built from 14 residues. The J segment lost 4 bases and the V segment lost 6 bases, leaving 9 bases of the junction unmatched.

Of note for this clonotype: The junction departs from germline at one end; a sequencing error may be responsible. The gene calls are TRBV7-7 and TRBJ2-1; a possible D gene is TRBD2 (6 bases). This CDR3 contains 14 residues. Germline V CDR1 and CDR2: SSHAT, FNYEAQ (reference sequence). CDR3 region: CASSLGEDTSEQFF. CDR3 sequence (DNA): TGTGCTAGCAGCTTAGGGGAGGACACCAGCGAGCAGTTCTTC.

The chain employs TRBV20-1 and TRBJ1-2, with TRBD1 as a possible D gene (5 bases). CDR3 size: 13 residues. V gave up 6 bases and J gave up 0 bases, with 11 bases separating them. Per germline, CDR1 DFQATT and CDR2 SNEGSKA (reference sequence). The CDR3 sequence is CSAQGPTNYGYTF. DNA of the CDR3: TGCAGTGCCCAGGGACCAACTAACTATGGCTACACCTTC.

The V gene is TRBV9, the J gene TRBJ1-1, with unresolved D. CDR3 length: 14 residues. V lost 1 base to trimming and J lost 0 bases, with 7 bases between them. Germline assignment: CDR1 SGDLS and CDR2 YYNGEE. The CDR3 spells CASSVLPMNTEAFF. For the CDR3, the DNA is TGTGCCAGCAGCGTACTCCCGATGAACACTGAAGCTTTCTTT.

Ten or more counts support this clonotype. The chain employs TRBV6-5 and TRBJ1-1, with 8 bases identical to TRBD1. V lost 5 bases, J lost 6 bases, and 8 bases stayed unmatched. The CDR3 sequence is 14 residues long. Germline CDR1 MNHEY, CDR2 SVGAGI. DNA for the CDR3: TGTGCCAGCAGTCCCGGCCAGGGGGCGTCTGAAGCTTTCTTT. It encodes CASSPGQGASEAFF.

This clonotype was counted between two and nine times. The chain has TRBV5-1 and TRBJ2-5; no definite D call. The CDR3 has 13 amino acids. Between the trimmed V and J ends, which lost 0 bases and 3 bases, there was a span of 6 bases. Germline CDR1 reads SGHRS; CDR2 reads YFSETQ. The CDR3 DNA follows: TGCGCCAGCAGCTTGGCCGCGGAAGAGACCCAGTACTTC. Residues: CASSLAAEETQYF.

This clonotype was picked up many times. The chain employs TRBV5-5 and TRBJ2-5; D possibly matches TRBD1 or TRBD2 (5 bases each). Trimming stripped 3 bases from V and 4 bases from J, with 10 bases between. Germline lookup yields CDR1 SGHKS and CDR2 YYEKEE (reference sequence). CDR3 length equals 13 residues. The CDR3 loop reads CASSWGTGETQYF. The CDR3 DNA sequence: TGTGCCAGCAGCTGGGGGACCGGAGAGACCCAGTACTTC.

Many counts were recorded for this clonotype. V gene TRBV12-3 or TRBV12-4 combines with J gene TRBJ2-3, with TRBD1 identical over 8 bases. This CDR3 spans 14 amino acids. V shed 8 bases, J shed 3 bases, and the junction held 7 bases outside the gene matches. This CDR3 reads CASLTGVSTDTQYF. The CDR3 nucleotides are TGTGCCAGCCTGACAGGGGTTAGTACAGATACGCAGTATTTT.